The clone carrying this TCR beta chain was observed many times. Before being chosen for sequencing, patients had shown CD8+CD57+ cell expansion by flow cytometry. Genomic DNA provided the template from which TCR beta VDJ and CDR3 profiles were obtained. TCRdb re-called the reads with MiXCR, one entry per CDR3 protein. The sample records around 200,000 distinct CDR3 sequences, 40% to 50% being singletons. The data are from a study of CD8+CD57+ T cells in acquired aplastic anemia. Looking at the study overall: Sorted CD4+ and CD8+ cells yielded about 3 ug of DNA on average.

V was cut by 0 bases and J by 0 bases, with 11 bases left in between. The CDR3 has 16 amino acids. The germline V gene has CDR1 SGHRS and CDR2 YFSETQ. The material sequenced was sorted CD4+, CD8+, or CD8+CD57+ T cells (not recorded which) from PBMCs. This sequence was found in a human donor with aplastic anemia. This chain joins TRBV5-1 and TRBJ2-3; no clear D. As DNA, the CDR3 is TGCGCCAGCAGCTTGGGTGACGCCTCTAGCACAGATACGCAGTATTTT. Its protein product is CASSLGDASSTDTQYF. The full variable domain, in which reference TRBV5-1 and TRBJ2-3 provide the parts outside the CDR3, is KAGVTQTPRYLIKTRGQQVTLSCSPISGHRSVSWYQQTPGQGLQFLFEYFSETQRNKGNFPGRFSGRQFSNSRSEMNVSTLELGDSALYLCASSLGDASSTDTQYFGPGTRLTVL.